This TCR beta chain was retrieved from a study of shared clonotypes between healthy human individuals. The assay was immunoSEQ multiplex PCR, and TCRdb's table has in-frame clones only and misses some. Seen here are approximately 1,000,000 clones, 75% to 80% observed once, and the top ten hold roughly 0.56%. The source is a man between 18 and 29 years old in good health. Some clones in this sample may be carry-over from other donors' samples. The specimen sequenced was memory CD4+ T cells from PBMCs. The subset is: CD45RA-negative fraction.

The CDR3 coding sequence is TGTGCCAGCAGTTTTCTCGGGCTCTATGGCTACACCTTC. Its protein product is CASSFLGLYGYTF. The rearrangement joins TRBV28 to TRBJ1-2; D is uncertain. The CDR3 runs 13 residues. Germline V lookup: CDR1 MDHEN, CDR2 SYDVKM. Trimming cost V 3 bases and J 4 bases, with 9 bases left between them.